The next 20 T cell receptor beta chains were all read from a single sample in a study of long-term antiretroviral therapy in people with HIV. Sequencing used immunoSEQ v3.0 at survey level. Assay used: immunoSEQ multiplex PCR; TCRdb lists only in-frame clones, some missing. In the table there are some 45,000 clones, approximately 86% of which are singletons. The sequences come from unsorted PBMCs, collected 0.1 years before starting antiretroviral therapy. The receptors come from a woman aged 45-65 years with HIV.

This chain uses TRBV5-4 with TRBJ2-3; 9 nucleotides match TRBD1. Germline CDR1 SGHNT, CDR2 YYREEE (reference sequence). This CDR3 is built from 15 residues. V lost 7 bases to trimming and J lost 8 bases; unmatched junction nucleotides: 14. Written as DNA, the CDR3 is TGTGCCAGCTCCAACCGGGACAGGGCCTATGGTACGCAGTATTTT. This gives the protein CASSNRDRAYGTQYF.

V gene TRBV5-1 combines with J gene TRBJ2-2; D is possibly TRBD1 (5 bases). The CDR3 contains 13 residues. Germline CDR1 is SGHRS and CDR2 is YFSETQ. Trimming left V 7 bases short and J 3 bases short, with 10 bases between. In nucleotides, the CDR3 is TGCGCCAGCGGGGCGACGGACACCGGGGAGCTGTTTTTT. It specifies CASGATDTGELFF.

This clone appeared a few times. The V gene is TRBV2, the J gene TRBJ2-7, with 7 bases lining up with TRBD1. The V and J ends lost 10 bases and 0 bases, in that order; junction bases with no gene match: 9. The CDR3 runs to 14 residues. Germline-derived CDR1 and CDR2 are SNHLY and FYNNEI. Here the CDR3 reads CATLLQGSSYEQYF. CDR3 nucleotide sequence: TGTGCCACCCTATTACAGGGGTCCTCCTACGAGCAGTACTTC. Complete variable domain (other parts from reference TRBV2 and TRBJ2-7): EPEVTQTPSHQVTQMGQEVILRCVPISNHLYFYWYRQILGQKVEFLVSFYNNEISEKSEIFDDQFSVERPDGSNFTLKIRSTKLEDSAMYFCATLLQGSSYEQYFGPGTRLTVT.

CDR3 nucleotide sequence: TGTGCCAGCAGCGCCCGACTAGCGGGGGGAATCACAGATACGCAGTATTTT. It specifies CASSARLAGGITDTQYF. V and J are TRBV9 and TRBJ2-3, with 13 bases fitting TRBD2. The length of the CDR3 is 17 residues. CDR1 and CDR2 (germline): SGDLS, YYNGEE. Unmatched junction bases numbered 6, after V lost 3 bases and J lost 2 bases. The variable domain in full, completed from reference TRBV9 and TRBJ2-3, reads DSGVTQTPKHLITATGQRVTLRCSPRSGDLSVYWYQQSLDQGLQFLIQYYNGEERAKGNILERFSAQQFPDLHSELNLSSLELGDSALYFCASSARLAGGITDTQYFGPGTRLTVL.

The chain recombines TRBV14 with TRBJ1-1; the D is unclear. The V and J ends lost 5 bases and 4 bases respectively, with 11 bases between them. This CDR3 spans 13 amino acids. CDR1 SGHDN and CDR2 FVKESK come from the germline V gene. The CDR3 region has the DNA TGTGCCAGCAGCATTGCAGGTACCACTGAAGCTTTCTTT. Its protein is CASSIAGTTEAFF.

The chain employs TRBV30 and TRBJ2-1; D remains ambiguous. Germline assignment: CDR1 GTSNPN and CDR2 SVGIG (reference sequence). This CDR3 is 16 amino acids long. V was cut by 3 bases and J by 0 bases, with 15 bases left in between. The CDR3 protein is CAWSLGPSSSYNEQFF. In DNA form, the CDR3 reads TGTGCCTGGAGCTTAGGACCCTCGAGCTCCTACAATGAGCAGTTCTTC.

The CDR3 nucleotides read TGTGCCAGCAGCCCGGGACAGCAAACAGATACGCAGTATTTT. Protein sequence: CASSPGQQTDTQYF. The chain couples TRBV27 to TRBJ2-3; 7 bases line up with TRBD1. There are 14 residues in the CDR3. J was trimmed by 3 bases and V by 6 bases; bases with no gene match: 6. Germline CDR1 is MNHEY and CDR2 is SMNVEV (reference sequence).

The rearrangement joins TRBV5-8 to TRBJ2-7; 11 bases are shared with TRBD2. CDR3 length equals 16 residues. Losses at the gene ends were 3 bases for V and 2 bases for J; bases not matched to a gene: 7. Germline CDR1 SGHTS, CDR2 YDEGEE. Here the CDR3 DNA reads TGTGCCAGCAGCTCTCGAAAGACTAGCGGGGCCTACGAGCAGTACTTC. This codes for CASSSRKTSGAYEQYF.

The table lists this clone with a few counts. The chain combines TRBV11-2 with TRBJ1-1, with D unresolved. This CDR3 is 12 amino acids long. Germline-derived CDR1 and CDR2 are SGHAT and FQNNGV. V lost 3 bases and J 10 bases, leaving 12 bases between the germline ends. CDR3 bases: TGTGCCAGCAGCTTTAATGGCTGGGGAGCTTTCTTT. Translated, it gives CASSFNGWGAFF.

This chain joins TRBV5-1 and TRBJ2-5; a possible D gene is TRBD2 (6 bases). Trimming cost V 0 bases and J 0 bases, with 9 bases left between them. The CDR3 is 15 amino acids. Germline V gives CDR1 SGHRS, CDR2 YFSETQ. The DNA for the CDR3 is TGCGCCAGCAGCTTGGCCCCGGGGGACCAAGAGACCCAGTACTTC. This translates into CASSLAPGDQETQYF.

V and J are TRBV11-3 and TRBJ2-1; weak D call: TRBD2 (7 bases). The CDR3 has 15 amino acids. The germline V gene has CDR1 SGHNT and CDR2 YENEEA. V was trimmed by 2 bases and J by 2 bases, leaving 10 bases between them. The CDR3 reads CASSLRGGPYNEQFF. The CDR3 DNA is TGTGCCAGCAGCTTAAGGGGGGGGCCCTACAATGAGCAGTTCTTC.

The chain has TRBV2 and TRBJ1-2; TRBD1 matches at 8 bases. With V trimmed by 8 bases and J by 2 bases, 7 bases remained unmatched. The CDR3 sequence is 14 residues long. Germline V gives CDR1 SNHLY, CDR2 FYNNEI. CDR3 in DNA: TGTGCCAGCCGGGACAGGATCCGGAACTATGGCTACACCTTC. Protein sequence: CASRDRIRNYGYTF.

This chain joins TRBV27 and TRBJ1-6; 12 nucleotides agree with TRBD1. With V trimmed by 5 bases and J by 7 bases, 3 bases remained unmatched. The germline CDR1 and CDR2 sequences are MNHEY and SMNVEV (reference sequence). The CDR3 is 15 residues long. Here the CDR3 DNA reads TGTGCCAGCAGTGGGACAGGGGGCACCAATTCACCCCTCCACTTT. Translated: CASSGTGGTNSPLHF.

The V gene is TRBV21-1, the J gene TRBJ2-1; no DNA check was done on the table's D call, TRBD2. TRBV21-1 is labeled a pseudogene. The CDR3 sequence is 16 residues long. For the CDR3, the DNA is TGTGCCAGCTTTGTGTCTAGCGGGGCCTTGGGAAATGAGCAGTTCTTC. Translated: CASFVSSGALGNEQFF.

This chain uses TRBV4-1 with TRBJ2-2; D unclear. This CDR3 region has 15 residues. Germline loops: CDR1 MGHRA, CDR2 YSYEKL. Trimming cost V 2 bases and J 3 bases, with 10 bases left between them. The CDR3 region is CASSQPTRDTGELFF. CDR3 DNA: TGCGCCAGCAGCCAACCGACACGGGACACCGGGGAGCTGTTTTTT.

The CDR3 spells CASSPGMVGDTEAFF. In DNA, the CDR3 is TGTGCCAGCTCACCAGGTATGGTCGGTGACACTGAAGCTTTCTTT. The chain is built from TRBV18 and TRBJ1-1; D unresolved. The CDR3 has 15 amino acids. Trimming left V 2 bases short and J 3 bases short, with 13 bases between. CDR1 is KGHSH, CDR2 LQKENI, per germline.

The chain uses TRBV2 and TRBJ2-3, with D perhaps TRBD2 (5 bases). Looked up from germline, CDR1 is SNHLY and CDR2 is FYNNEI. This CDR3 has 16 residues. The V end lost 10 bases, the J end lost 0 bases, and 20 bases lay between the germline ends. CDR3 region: CATAPETTYSTDTQYF. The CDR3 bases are TGTGCCACCGCCCCCGAGACTACTTATAGCACAGATACGCAGTATTTT.

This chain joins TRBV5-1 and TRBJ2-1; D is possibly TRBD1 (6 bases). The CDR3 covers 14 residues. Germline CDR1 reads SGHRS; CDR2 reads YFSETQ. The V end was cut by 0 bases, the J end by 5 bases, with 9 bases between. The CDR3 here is CASSLVGQNNEQFF. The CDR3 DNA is TGCGCCAGCAGCTTGGTTGGACAGAACAATGAGCAGTTCTTC.

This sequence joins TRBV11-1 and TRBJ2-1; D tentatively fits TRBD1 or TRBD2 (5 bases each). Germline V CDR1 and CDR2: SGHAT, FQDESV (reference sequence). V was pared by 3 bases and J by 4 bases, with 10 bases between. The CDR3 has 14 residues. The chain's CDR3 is CASSFWGIYNEQFF. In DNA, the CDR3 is TGTGCCAGCAGCTTTTGGGGGATATACAATGAGCAGTTCTTC.

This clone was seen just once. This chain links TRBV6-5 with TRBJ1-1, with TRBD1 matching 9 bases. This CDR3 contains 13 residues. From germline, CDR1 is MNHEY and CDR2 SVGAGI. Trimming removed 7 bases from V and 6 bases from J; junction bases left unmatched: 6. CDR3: CASMTGGIAEAFF. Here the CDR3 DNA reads TGTGCCAGCATGACAGGGGGGATCGCTGAAGCTTTCTTT.